The text below deals with one T cell receptor beta chain. These data come from a study of blood T cell repertoires in COVID-19. Study-wide context: PBMCs, B-cell-depleted T cells, or T cells provided the cDNA or gDNA that made up the material.

In Cohort 3, a recovered donor had either two negative PCRs, clearance, or symptom resolution. Sequencing used immunoSEQ multiplex PCR; TCRdb keeps in-frame clones, though not all of them. This sample yields over 200,000 clones, of which roughly 77% are seen a single time; approximately 8.7% belongs to the top ten. V was pared by 4 bases and J by 0 bases, with 8 bases between. The CDR3 consists of 14 residues. CDR1 is SGHDT, CDR2 YYEEEE, per germline. The chain recombines TRBV5-6 with TRBJ1-5, with D perhaps TRBD1 (6 bases). The receptor comes from a man aged 40-49 years who had recovered from COVID-19. Sequencing used PBMCs or T cells enriched from blood (not recorded which). The chain's CDR3 is CASSGQFSNQPQHF. CDR3 bases: TGTGCCAGCAGCGGACAGTTTAGCAATCAGCCCCAGCATTTT.